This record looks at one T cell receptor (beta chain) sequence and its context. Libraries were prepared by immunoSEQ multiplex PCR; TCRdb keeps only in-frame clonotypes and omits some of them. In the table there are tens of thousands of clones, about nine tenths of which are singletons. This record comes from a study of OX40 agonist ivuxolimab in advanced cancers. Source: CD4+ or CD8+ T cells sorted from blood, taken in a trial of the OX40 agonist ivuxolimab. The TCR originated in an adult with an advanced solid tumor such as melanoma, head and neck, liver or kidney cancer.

CDR3 coding DNA: TGTGCCAGCTACGGGGCCTCCTACGAGCAGTACTTC. Its translation: CASYGASYEQYF. The rearrangement uses TRBV28 and TRBJ2-7; D is possibly TRBD1 or TRBD2 (5 bases each). The length of the CDR3 is 12 residues. CDR1 is MDHEN, CDR2 SYDVKM, per germline. Trimming cost V 8 bases and J 0 bases, with 8 bases left between them.